This T cell receptor (beta chain) was captured in a study of blood T cell repertoires in COVID-19. Study context: The study drew acute and convalescent COVID-19 samples from the United States, Italy and Spain.

The data were produced by immunoSEQ multiplex PCR, yet TCRdb's version contains in-frame clones alone and is incomplete. The sample records 200,000 or so clones, approximately 88% being singletons. Those who participated ranged in age from about 18 to 89 years and resided in under 25 US areas. Clinical histories supplied by participants themselves formed the basis of cohort assignment. Per germline, CDR1 SGDLS and CDR2 YYNGEE. This CDR3 comprises 17 residues. The V and J ends lost 3 bases and 4 bases respectively, with 19 bases between them. The sequencing sample was made of PBMCs or T cells enriched from blood (not recorded which). The chain carries TRBV9 and TRBJ2-2; D possibly corresponds to TRBD2 (6 bases). The TCR comes from a woman aged 30 to 39 who had been exposed to COVID-19. The CDR3 bases are TGTGCCAGCAGCGGTTCCATACTCGCGGGACCCACCGGGGAGCTGTTTTTT. It translates to CASSGSILAGPTGELFF.